A selection of T cell receptor beta chains follows, all from one sample in a study of vaccination and CD4 T cells after COVID-19. A single record per CDR3 protein comes from TCRdb applying MiXCR to the PCR reads. The repertoire holds roughly 24,000 distinct CDR3 sequences, with roughly 53% as singletons. Their specific antigens are unknown. Sample: CD4+ T cells from blood, cultured in vitro. The receptors were sampled from a human donor who had recovered from COVID-19. Both conserved end residues are part of each CDR3. The order of the fields is J gene, V gene, D gene, clone size, CDR3 protein, CDR3 DNA. A D gene is named only where the DNA matches it firmly. Size is stated for part of the rows, as once, few or many counts, or as a class when the clone is expanded.

J: TRBJ1-6; V: TRBV5-1; D: TRBD1; size: NA; CDR3: CASSLGDRGSPLHF; DNA: TGCGCCAGCAGCTTGGGGGACAGGGGTTCACCCCTCCACTTT
J: TRBJ2-1; V: TRBV19; D: TRBD2; size: NA; CDR3: CASSAPSERGLNEQFF; DNA: TGTGCCAGTAGTGCCCCTTCCGAGCGGGGTCTCAATGAGCAGTTCTTC
J: TRBJ2-7; V: TRBV7-8; D: TRBD1; size: NA; CDR3: CASSRTGSTYEQYF; DNA: TGTGCCAGCAGCCGGACAGGGTCTACCTACGAGCAGTACTTC
J: TRBJ1-2; V: TRBV28; D: NA; size: NA; CDR3: CASSYTGPRGYGYTF; DNA: TGTGCCAGCAGTTATACAGGCCCGAGGGGCTATGGCTACACCTTC
J: TRBJ2-5; V: TRBV20-1; D: NA; size: few; CDR3: CSASTDSDWETQYF; DNA: TGCAGTGCTAGTACCGACTCTGACTGGGAGACCCAGTACTTC
J: TRBJ1-3; V: TRBV7-9; D: NA; size: NA; CDR3: CASSLGSGSSGNTIYF; DNA: TGTGCCAGCAGCTTAGGATCCGGGAGCTCTGGAAACACCATATATTTT
J: TRBJ1-1; V: TRBV20-1; D: TRBD1; size: NA; CDR3: CSARESAGGTEAFF; DNA: TGCAGTGCTAGAGAATCGGCAGGGGGCACTGAAGCTTTCTTT
J: TRBJ1-5; V: TRBV10-1; D: NA; size: NA; CDR3: CASSGPGRSTQSAPAF; DNA: TGCGCCAGCAGTGGCCCGGGACGGTCAACGCAATCAGCCCCAGCATTT
J: TRBJ1-5; V: TRBV6-1; D: NA; size: NA; CDR3: CASSDFGGNQPQHF; DNA: TGTGCCAGCAGTGACTTTGGGGGAAATCAGCCCCAGCATTTT
J: TRBJ1-4; V: TRBV15; D: NA; size: NA; CDR3: CATSRDRPGDEKLFF; DNA: TGTGCCACCAGCAGAGATCGCCCAGGGGATGAAAAACTGTTTTTT
J: TRBJ1-2; V: TRBV6-5; D: NA; size: few; CDR3: CASSYSSGAPGYTF; DNA: TGTGCCAGCAGTTACTCATCGGGGGCGCCTGGCTACACCTTC
J: TRBJ1-5; V: TRBV6-1; D: NA; size: NA; CDR3: CASSSTRGTRGYQPQHF; DNA: TGTGCCAGCAGCAGCACCAGGGGCACCAGGGGATATCAGCCCCAGCATTTT
J: TRBJ2-2; V: TRBV19; D: NA; size: few; CDR3: CASISPGPNTGELFF; DNA: TGTGCCAGTATTTCTCCGGGGCCGAACACCGGGGAGCTGTTTTTT
J: TRBJ1-2; V: TRBV10-3; D: TRBD1; size: few; CDR3: CAITEPDRGFGYTF; DNA: TGTGCCATCACCGAACCGGACAGGGGTTTCGGCTACACCTTC
J: TRBJ1-2; V: TRBV6-1; D: NA; size: NA; CDR3: CASSQQGDGYTF; DNA: TGTGCCAGCAGCCAACAGGGAGACGGCTACACCTTC
J: TRBJ2-7; V: TRBV20-1; D: NA; size: NA; CDR3: CSARGGDTGPYF; DNA: TGCAGTGCTAGAGGTGGGGATACCGGGCCGTACTTC
J: TRBJ2-2; V: TRBV11-2; D: NA; size: NA; CDR3: CASSHRDKNTGELFF; DNA: TGTGCCAGCAGTCACCGGGACAAGAACACCGGGGAGCTGTTTTTT
J: TRBJ1-6; V: TRBV19; D: NA; size: NA; CDR3: CASRKTLGTSPLHF; DNA: TGTGCCAGTAGGAAGACCTTAGGAACCTCACCCCTCCACTTT
J: TRBJ1-6; V: TRBV15; D: NA; size: few; CDR3: CATSRDSRTPGNSPLHF; DNA: TGTGCCACCAGCAGAGATAGCCGGACACCCGGGAATTCACCCCTCCACTTT
J: TRBJ2-1; V: TRBV2; D: NA; size: NA; CDR3: CASSPWRAPYNEQFF; DNA: TGTGCCAGCAGTCCTTGGAGGGCTCCCTACAATGAGCAGTTCTTC
J: TRBJ2-2; V: TRBV19; D: NA; size: few; CDR3: CASSIIMRGDNTGELFF; DNA: TGTGCCAGTAGTATAATCATGAGGGGCGATAACACCGGGGAGCTGTTTTTT
J: TRBJ2-2; V: TRBV19; D: NA; size: NA; CDR3: CASSRRAQETGELFF; DNA: TGTGCCAGTAGCCGCAGGGCCCAGGAGACCGGGGAGCTGTTTTTT
J: TRBJ1-2; V: TRBV27; D: NA; size: few; CDR3: CASSPNPPARAGYTF; DNA: TGTGCCAGCAGTCCCAACCCCCCGGCCAGGGCGGGCTACACCTTC
J: TRBJ2-2; V: TRBV6-5; D: NA; size: few; CDR3: CASSYGGSPTGELFF; DNA: TGTGCCAGCAGTTACGGGGGTAGCCCCACCGGGGAGCTGTTTTTT
J: TRBJ2-7; V: TRBV7-8; D: TRBD2; size: once; CDR3: CASSPGLAGGSGAEQYF; DNA: TGTGCCAGCAGTCCGGGACTAGCGGGAGGAAGTGGAGCAGAGCAGTACTTC
J: TRBJ1-1; V: TRBV6-5; D: TRBD1; size: NA; CDR3: CASSSTDRMNTEAFF; DNA: TGTGCCAGCAGTTCAACGGACAGGATGAACACTGAAGCTTTCTTT
J: TRBJ2-4; V: TRBV7-2; D: TRBD1; size: NA; CDR3: CASSSTGGEAKNIQYF; DNA: TGTGCCAGCAGCTCGACAGGGGGGGAGGCCAAAAACATTCAGTACTTC
J: TRBJ1-5; V: TRBV28; D: NA; size: NA; CDR3: CASREGLSNQPQHF; DNA: TGTGCCAGCAGGGAGGGGCTGTCAAATCAGCCCCAGCATTTT
J: TRBJ2-2; V: TRBV25-1; D: TRBD1; size: NA; CDR3: CASTADRGNTGELFF; DNA: TGTGCCAGCACCGCGGACAGGGGCAACACCGGGGAGCTGTTTTTT
J: TRBJ1-4; V: TRBV27; D: NA; size: NA; CDR3: CASSPGSREKLFF; DNA: TGTGCCAGCAGTCCGGGGTCCAGGGAAAAACTGTTTTTT
J: TRBJ1-2; V: TRBV30; D: TRBD1; size: few; CDR3: CAWSQTGEVSYTF; DNA: TGTGCCTGGAGTCAAACAGGGGAGGTGAGCTACACCTTC
J: TRBJ1-5; V: TRBV20-1; D: TRBD1; size: few; CDR3: CSARPRQGADQPQHF; DNA: TGCAGTGCTAGGCCAAGACAGGGGGCTGATCAGCCCCAGCATTTT
J: TRBJ2-7; V: TRBV11-2; D: TRBD2; size: once; CDR3: CASGLAGIYEQYF; DNA: TGTGCCAGTGGACTAGCGGGGATCTACGAGCAGTACTTC
J: TRBJ2-5; V: TRBV18; D: NA; size: NA; CDR3: CASSPPAGGETQYF; DNA: TGTGCCAGCTCACCACCGGCAGGTGGAGAGACCCAGTACTTC
J: TRBJ2-2; V: TRBV18; D: NA; size: NA; CDR3: CASSLLMTGTENTGELFF; DNA: TGTGCCAGCTCACTCTTGATGACCGGGACCGAGAACACCGGGGAGCTGTTTTTT
J: TRBJ1-6; V: TRBV7-9; D: NA; size: NA; CDR3: CASSLSSSYNSPLHF; DNA: TGTGCCAGCAGCTTGAGTAGCTCCTATAATTCACCCCTCCACTTT
J: TRBJ1-2; V: TRBV7-9; D: NA; size: few; CDR3: CASNLIGSGDGYGYTF; DNA: TGTGCCAGCAATCTAATCGGGTCAGGGGACGGGTATGGCTACACCTTC
J: TRBJ1-3; V: TRBV7-2; D: NA; size: NA; CDR3: CASSSRGQSSGNTIYF; DNA: TGTGCCAGCAGCTCCCGAGGACAGAGCTCTGGAAACACCATATATTTT
J: TRBJ1-5; V: TRBV19; D: NA; size: NA; CDR3: CASSMGWGQPQHF; DNA: TGTGCCAGTAGTATGGGGTGGGGGCAGCCCCAGCATTTT
J: TRBJ1-1; V: TRBV6-1; D: NA; size: few; CDR3: CASSRGPDEAFF; DNA: TGTGCCAGCAGCCGAGGGCCAGACGAAGCTTTCTTT
J: TRBJ1-2; V: TRBV6-1; D: TRBD1; size: NA; CDR3: CASSARQGWDGYTF; DNA: TGTGCCAGCAGTGCCCGACAGGGGTGGGATGGCTACACCTTC
J: TRBJ1-2; V: TRBV9; D: NA; size: once; CDR3: CASSVALNPGHGVTTPNYGYTF; DNA: TGTGCCAGCAGCGTAGCGCTAAACCCGGGACACGGTGTGACAACTCCTAACTATGGCTACACCTTC
J: TRBJ1-2; V: TRBV7-2; D: NA; size: NA; CDR3: CASSKEQRRNYGYTF; DNA: TGTGCCAGCAGCAAAGAACAACGACGGAACTATGGCTACACCTTC
J: TRBJ2-1; V: TRBV20-1; D: TRBD2; size: NA; CDR3: CSARDLDGGANGLRWGTPHEQFF; DNA: TGCAGTGCTAGAGATCTCGACGGGGGGGCAAATGGCTTAAGGTGGGGTACCCCACATGAGCAGTTCTTC
J: TRBJ2-2; V: TRBV7-2; D: TRBD2; size: NA; CDR3: CASSKPGLAGIGELFF; DNA: TGTGCCAGCAGCAAACCGGGACTAGCGGGGATCGGGGAGCTGTTTTTT
J: TRBJ2-1; V: TRBV20-1; D: TRBD2; size: NA; CDR3: CSARDPTSGRGEQFF; DNA: TGCAGTGCTAGAGATCCGACTAGCGGGAGGGGGGAGCAGTTCTTC
J: TRBJ2-3; V: TRBV20-1; D: NA; size: few; CDR3: CSAGGPTPQYF; DNA: TGCAGTGCTGGGGGACCCACCCCGCAGTATTTT
J: TRBJ2-1; V: TRBV2; D: TRBD2; size: NA; CDR3: CASKSKREGLGEQFF; DNA: TGTGCCAGCAAGTCTAAGCGGGAGGGCCTAGGGGAGCAGTTCTTC
J: TRBJ1-6; V: TRBV6-1; D: TRBD1; size: NA; CDR3: CATRDRGPSYNSPLHF; DNA: TGTGCCACCCGGGACAGGGGGCCCTCCTATAATTCACCCCTCCACTTT
J: TRBJ1-2; V: TRBV20-1; D: NA; size: NA; CDR3: CSAAETGIGGYGYTF; DNA: TGCAGTGCTGCCGAAACAGGGATAGGCGGCTATGGCTACACCTTC
J: TRBJ1-2; V: TRBV6-2/TRBV6-3; D: TRBD1; size: few; CDR3: CASRKSGQGDGYTF; DNA: TGTGCCAGCAGGAAGTCTGGGCAGGGGGATGGCTACACCTTC
J: TRBJ1-1; V: TRBV11-3; D: NA; size: NA; CDR3: CASSLSSLSGTEAFF; DNA: TGTGCCAGCAGCCTTTCTTCCCTAAGCGGGACTGAAGCTTTCTTT
J: TRBJ2-7; V: TRBV11-3; D: TRBD1; size: few; CDR3: CASSADRVAFEQYF; DNA: TGTGCCAGCAGCGCGGACAGGGTGGCCTTCGAGCAGTACTTC
J: TRBJ1-6; V: TRBV27; D: NA; size: NA; CDR3: CASSLSGLYNSPLHF; DNA: TGTGCCAGCAGTTTATCCGGCCTGTATAATTCACCCCTCCACTTT
J: TRBJ2-6; V: TRBV7-8; D: NA; size: NA; CDR3: CASSLASTGANVLTF; DNA: TGTGCCAGCAGCTTAGCGTCAACTGGGGCCAACGTCCTGACTTTC
J: TRBJ2-5; V: TRBV6-2/TRBV6-3; D: TRBD2; size: few; CDR3: CASSFGLAGDQETQYF; DNA: TGTGCCAGCAGTTTCGGACTAGCGGGGGACCAAGAGACCCAGTACTTC
J: TRBJ1-1; V: TRBV7-8; D: NA; size: NA; CDR3: CASRTYVNTEAFF; DNA: TGTGCCAGCCGTACCTATGTGAACACTGAAGCTTTCTTT